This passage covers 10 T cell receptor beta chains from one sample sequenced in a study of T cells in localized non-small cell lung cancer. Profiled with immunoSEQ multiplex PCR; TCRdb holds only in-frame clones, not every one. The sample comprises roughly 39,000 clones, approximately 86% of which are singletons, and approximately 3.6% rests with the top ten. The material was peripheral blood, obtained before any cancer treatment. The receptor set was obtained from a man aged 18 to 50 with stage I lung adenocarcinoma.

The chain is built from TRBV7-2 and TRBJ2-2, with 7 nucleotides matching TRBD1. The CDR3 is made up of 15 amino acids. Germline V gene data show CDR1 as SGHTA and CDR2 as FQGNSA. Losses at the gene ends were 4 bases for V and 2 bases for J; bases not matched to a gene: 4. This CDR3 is CASSSRQGNTGELFF. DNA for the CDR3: TGTGCCAGCAGCTCCAGACAGGGAAACACCGGGGAGCTGTTTTTT.

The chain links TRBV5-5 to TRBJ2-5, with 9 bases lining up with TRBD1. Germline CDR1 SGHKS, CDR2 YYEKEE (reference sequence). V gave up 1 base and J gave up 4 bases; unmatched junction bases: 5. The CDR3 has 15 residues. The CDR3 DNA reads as TGTGCCAGCAGCTTGAGACAGGGGGGAGGAGAGACCCAGTACTTC. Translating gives CASSLRQGGGETQYF. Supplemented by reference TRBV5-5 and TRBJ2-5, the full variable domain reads DAGVTQSPTHLIKTRGQQVTLRCSPISGHKSVSWYQQVLGQGPQFIFQYYEKEERGRGNFPDRFSARQFPNYSSELNVNALLLGDSALYLCASSLRQGGGETQYFGPGTRLLVL.

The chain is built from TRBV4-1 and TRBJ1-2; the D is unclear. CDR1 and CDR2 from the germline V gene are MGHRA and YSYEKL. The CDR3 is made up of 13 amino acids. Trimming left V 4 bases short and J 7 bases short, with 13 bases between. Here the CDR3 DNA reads TGCGCCAGCAGCCGCAGCTATACTTCTGGCTACACCTTC. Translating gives CASSRSYTSGYTF.

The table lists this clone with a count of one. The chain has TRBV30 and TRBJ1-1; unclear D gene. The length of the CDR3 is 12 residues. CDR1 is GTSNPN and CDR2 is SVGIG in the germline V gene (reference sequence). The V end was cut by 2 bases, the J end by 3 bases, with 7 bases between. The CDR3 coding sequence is TGTGCCTGGAGTCACGGTGACACTGAAGCTTTCTTT. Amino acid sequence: CAWSHGDTEAFF. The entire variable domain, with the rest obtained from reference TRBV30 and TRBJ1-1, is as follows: SQTIHQWPATLVQPVGSPLSLECTVEGTSNPNLYWYRQAAGRGLQLLFYSVGIGQISSEVPQNLSASRPQDRQFILSSKKLLLSDSGFYLCAWSHGDTEAFFGQGTRLTVV.

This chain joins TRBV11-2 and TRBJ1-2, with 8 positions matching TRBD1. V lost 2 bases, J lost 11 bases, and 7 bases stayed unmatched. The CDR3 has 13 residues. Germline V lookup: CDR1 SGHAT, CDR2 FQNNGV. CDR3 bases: TGTGCCAGCAGCTTATTCCAGGGGGCTGTTTACACCTTC. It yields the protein CASSLFQGAVYTF.

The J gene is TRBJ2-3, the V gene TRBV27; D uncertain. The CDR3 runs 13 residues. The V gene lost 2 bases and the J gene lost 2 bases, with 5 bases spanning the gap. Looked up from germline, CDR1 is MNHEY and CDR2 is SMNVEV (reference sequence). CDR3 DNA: TGTGCCAGCAGTTTAAGTTTCACAGATACGCAGTATTTT. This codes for CASSLSFTDTQYF.

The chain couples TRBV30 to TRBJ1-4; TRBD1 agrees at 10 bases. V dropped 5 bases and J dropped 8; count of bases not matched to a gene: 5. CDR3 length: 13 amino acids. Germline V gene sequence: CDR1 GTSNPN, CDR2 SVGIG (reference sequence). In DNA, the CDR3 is TGTGCCTGGTCGACAGGGGGCGAGGAAAAACTGTTTTTT. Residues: CAWSTGGEEKLFF.

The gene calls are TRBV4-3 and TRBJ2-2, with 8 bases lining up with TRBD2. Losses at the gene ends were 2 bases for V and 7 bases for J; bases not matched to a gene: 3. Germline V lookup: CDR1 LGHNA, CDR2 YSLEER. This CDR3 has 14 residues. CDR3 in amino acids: CASSQPRGGGELFF. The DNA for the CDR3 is TGCGCCAGCAGCCAACCACGGGGGGGCGGGGAGCTGTTTTTT.

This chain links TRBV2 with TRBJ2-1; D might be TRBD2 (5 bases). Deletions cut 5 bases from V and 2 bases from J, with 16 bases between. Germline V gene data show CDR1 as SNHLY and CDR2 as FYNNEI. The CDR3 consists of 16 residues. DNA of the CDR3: TGTGCCAGCAGTACCCGTCGGGGTAACGCCTACAATGAGCAGTTCTTC. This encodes CASSTRRGNAYNEQFF.

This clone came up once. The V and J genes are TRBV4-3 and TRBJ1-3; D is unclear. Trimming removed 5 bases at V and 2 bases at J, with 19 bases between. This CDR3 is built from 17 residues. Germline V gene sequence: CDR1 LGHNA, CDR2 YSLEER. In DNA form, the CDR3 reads TGCGCCAGCAGCGGAAGATTCCTAGGATCTACTGGAAACACCATATATTTT. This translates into CASSGRFLGSTGNTIYF.